Below, 7 T cell receptor beta chains from the same sample are listed, as sequenced in a study of spatial heterogeneity in lung cancer. Documented time point: sample taken at primary tumor resection. Whole RNA came from tumor, nontumor lung or frozen PBMC and was sequenced without being sorted. TCRdb re-analysed the 5' RACE reads in MiXCR, keeping a single row per CDR3 protein. Seen here are about 82,000 distinct CDR3 sequences, 10% to 15% observed once, and the top ten hold roughly 4.5%. This specimen consisted of PBMCs, obtained at surgery. The receptors derive from a male donor with early-stage non-small cell lung cancer.

The genes are TRBV30 and TRBJ2-2, with D unresolved. The CDR3 runs 13 residues. Germline V gene lookup returns CDR1 GTSNPN and CDR2 SVGIG (reference sequence). Trimming removed 3 bases at V and 1 base at J, with 6 bases between. In nucleotides, the CDR3 is TGTGCCTGGAGCGCCCAGAACACCGGGGAGCTGTTTTTT. Protein: CAWSAQNTGELFF.

This sequence joins TRBV4-1 and TRBJ1-4, with TRBD1 identical over 10 bases. The CDR3 has 19 residues. CDR1 is MGHRA and CDR2 is YSYEKL in the germline V gene. The trim removed 0 bases at V and 0 bases at J, leaving 7 bases unmatched. The CDR3 region has the DNA TGCGCCAGCAGCCAAGATTCGGGACAGGGGAACCCAACTAATGAAAAACTGTTTTTT. Residues: CASSQDSGQGNPTNEKLFF.

This clonotype is medium-sized in the sample. The rearrangement uses TRBV15 and TRBJ2-3; D perhaps matches TRBD2 (5 bases). Trimming took off 5 bases at V and 3 bases at J, with 9 bases between the two ends. The CDR3 spans 13 residues. Germline CDR1 reads LNHNV; CDR2 reads YYDKDF (reference sequence). The CDR3 region has the DNA TGTGCCACCAGCCCCCGGGAAACAGATACGCAGTATTTT. This gives the protein CATSPRETDTQYF.

The V gene is TRBV6-6, the J gene TRBJ1-1; D is unresolved. V was clipped by 2 bases and J by 7 bases, with 11 bases between them. CDR1 and CDR2 (germline): MNHNY, SVGAGI (reference sequence). The CDR3 extends over 13 amino acids. CDR3 sequence: CASSYKRHSEAFF. As DNA, the CDR3 is TGTGCCAGCAGTTACAAACGACACAGTGAAGCTTTCTTT.

This clonotype was counted a few times. The rearrangement joins TRBV10-3 to TRBJ2-1; 7 nucleotides agree with TRBD1. The CDR3 is 17 amino acids. V was clipped by 6 bases and J by 0 bases; unmatched bases: 11. Germline CDR1 reads ENHRY; CDR2 reads SYGVKD. This chain's CDR3 is CAISPRQGIGSYNEQFF. The DNA for the CDR3 is TGTGCCATCAGCCCTCGACAGGGTATAGGCTCCTACAATGAGCAGTTCTTC.

The chain is built from TRBV5-6 and TRBJ2-1; no firm D call. V shed 0 bases and J shed 4 bases, with 11 bases lying between them. Per germline, CDR1 SGHDT and CDR2 YYEEEE. The CDR3 runs to 15 residues. The CDR3 loop reads CASSLGMDEYNEQFF. CDR3 in DNA: TGTGCCAGCAGCTTGGGAATGGATGAGTACAATGAGCAGTTCTTC.

This clonotype turned up a few times. CDR3 coding DNA: TGTGCCAGCAGTTACGGTAGCAGAGAGACCCAGTACTTC. Protein sequence: CASSYGSRETQYF. The chain has TRBV27 and TRBJ2-5; D gene ambiguous. The CDR3 is 13 residues long. V was clipped by 4 bases and J by 4 bases, with 10 bases between them. CDR1 and CDR2 (germline): MNHEY, SMNVEV (reference sequence).